These 13 T cell receptor beta chains originate from one sample sequenced in a study of tumor and adjacent non-tumor tissue in lung cancer. This sample's RNA came from whole unsorted tissue. Three rounds of nested PCR, following a modified ARM-PCR protocol, produced the TCRbeta library. TCRdb re-analysed the multiplex PCR reads in MiXCR, keeping a single row per CDR3 protein. The data hold more than 85,000 distinct CDR3 sequences, with roughly 80% observed a single time. Sequencing input: lung tumor tissue. These receptors originate from an older woman with non-small cell lung cancer.

Comment on this clonotype: Given the absence of the conserved phenylalanine or tryptophan at the CDR3 end, a read error is likely. The chain employs TRBV6-2 or TRBV6-3 and TRBJ2-4, with 12 bases that match TRBD1. This CDR3 has 19 amino acids. The ends lost 8 bases at V and 3 bases at J; junction bases unmatched: 17. CDR1 MNHEY and CDR2 SVGEGT come from the germline V gene. The CDR3 bases are TGTGCCAGCGGTAACCGGGACAGGGGGCTGTATGTAGACAAAAACATTCAGTACTCC. The encoded protein is CASGNRDRGLYVDKNIQYS.

The chain uses TRBV12-3 or TRBV12-4 and TRBJ2-6; D perhaps matches TRBD2 (5 bases). V shed 7 bases and J shed 2 bases, with 21 bases lying between them. CDR3 length: 18 residues. The CDR3 is CASTPNTEGSTGANVLTF. In DNA form, the CDR3 reads TGTGCCAGCACCCCTAATACAGAGGGCTCTACTGGGGCCAACGTCCTGACTTTC.

The count of this clonotype is one. A much larger clone is a single base away; this may be a read error. CDR3 DNA: TGTGCCAGCAGCCGGATCTTAGGGGAGGTCGAGCAGTACTTC. As protein: CASSRILGEVEQYF. The chain is built from TRBV5-4 and TRBJ2-7; D perhaps matches TRBD2 (6 bases). Per the germline V gene, CDR1 is SGHNT and CDR2 is YYREEE (reference sequence). Trimming removed 4 bases from V and 6 bases from J, with 17 bases in between. This CDR3 region has 14 residues. Filled out from reference TRBV5-4 and TRBJ2-7, the complete variable domain reads ETGVTQSPTHLIKTRGQQVTLRCSSQSGHNTVSWYQQALGQGPQFIFQYYREEENGRGNFPPRFSGLQFPNYSSELNVNALELDDSALYLCASSRILGEVEQYFGPGTRLTVT.

Regarding this clonotype: A read error may produce the germline difference seen at one junction end. This chain connects TRBV20-1 to TRBJ1-2; 7 bases agree with TRBD1. The CDR3 is made up of 14 amino acids. CDR1 and CDR2 from the germline V gene are DFQATT and SNEGSKA (reference sequence). The CDR3 loop is CSARGDRMNYAYTF. CDR3 nucleotide sequence: TGCAGTGCTAGAGGGGACAGAATGAACTATGCCTACACCTTC.

About this clonotype itself: Its ends do not fully match the called genes, so a read error is possible. The V gene is TRBV11-1, the J gene TRBJ2-3; 9 bases fit TRBD2. The CDR3 covers 18 residues. CDR1 and CDR2 (germline): SGHAT, FQDESV (reference sequence). The CDR3 DNA reads TGTGCCAGCAGCTTAGATTTTGGACTAGCGAAAAGCACAGATATGCAGTATTTT. Amino acid sequence: CASSLDFGLAKSTDMQYF. Full variable domain (outside the CDR3, taken from reference TRBV11-1 and TRBJ2-3): EAEVAQSPRYKITEKSQAVAFWCDPISGHATLYWYRQILGQGPELLVQFQDESVVDDSQLPKDRFSAERLKGVDSTLKIQPAELGDSAMYLCASSLDFGLAKSTDMQYFGPGTRLTVL.

On this clonotype itself: A clone one base away is much larger, so this may be a read error. The V and J genes are TRBV4-3 and TRBJ2-5, with D possibly being TRBD1 (6 bases). Looked up from germline, CDR1 is LGHNA and CDR2 is YSLEER. The CDR3 spans 17 residues. The CDR3 protein is CASSQVFGDRLQEAQYF. CDR3 nucleotides: TGCGCCAGCAGCCAAGTGTTCGGTGACAGGTTGCAAGAGGCCCAGTACTTC.

Note on this clonotype: No DNA is shown, since the ends of the CDR3 on it are uncertain; the CDR3 is the one TCRdb lists. V and J are TRBV6-6 and TRBJ1-2. The CDR3 comprises 13 residues, both ends counted. Germline-derived CDR1 and CDR2 are MNHNY and SVGAGI (reference sequence). CDR3 loop: CATSLDPNYGCTF.

The chain links TRBV5-8 to TRBJ2-1, with D perhaps TRBD2 (6 bases). Germline V gene sequence: CDR1 SGHTS, CDR2 YDEGEE. The CDR3 runs 17 residues. Trimming shortened V by 1 base and J by 9 bases, and 23 bases separated the two germline ends. The chain's CDR3 is CASSLSAGRGSLGEQFF. The CDR3 DNA is TGTGCCAGCAGCTTGTCGGCGGGGCGGGGTTCTCTCGGTGAGCAGTTCTTC.

The CDR3 region is CSGKSDHSGNTIYF. CDR3 DNA: TGCAGTGGTAAGTCAGACCACTCTGGAAACACCATATATTTT. This chain joins TRBV20-1 and TRBJ1-3, with unresolved D. Germline assignment: CDR1 DFQATT and CDR2 SNEGSKA (reference sequence). The CDR3 is made up of 14 amino acids. V was clipped by 7 bases and J by 0 bases, with 13 bases between them.

The sample holds a few counts of this clonotype. The chain couples TRBV7-2 to TRBJ1-1, with TRBD1 identical over 8 bases. The CDR3 sequence is 14 residues long. From germline, CDR1 is SGHTA and CDR2 FQGNSA. V was clipped by 4 bases and J by 8 bases; unmatched bases: 9. The CDR3 loop reads CASSSRTGHPEAFF. Here the CDR3 DNA reads TGTGCCAGCAGCTCCCGGACAGGGCACCCCGAAGCTTTCTTT.

About this clonotype: A much larger clonotype is one base distant, so this may be a read error. CDR3 amino acids: CASSPAGGRIGEVFF. The CDR3 DNA follows: TGCGCCAGCAGCCCTGCTGGCGGGAGAATCGGGGAGGTGTTTTTT. The V call is TRBV4-3, the J call TRBJ2-2; 7 bases are a match to TRBD2. Germline V lookup: CDR1 LGHNA, CDR2 YSLEER. There are 15 residues in the CDR3.

As concerns this clonotype: The junction differs from germline at one of its ends, possibly a read error. Here the CDR3 reads CASSRDIHSNQPQDF. The CDR3 coding sequence is TGTGCCAGCAGTAGGGACATCCATAGCAATCAGCCCCAGGATTTT. The V call is TRBV28, the J call TRBJ1-5, with D perhaps matching TRBD1 (6 bases). CDR3 length: 15 residues. Germline assignment: CDR1 MDHEN and CDR2 SYDVKM.

The rearrangement links TRBV29-1 to TRBJ1-5, with TRBD1 as a possible D gene (5 bases). The J call may be mistaken, given a closer DNA end match to TRBJ2-3. The germline V gene has CDR1 SQVTM and CDR2 ANQGSEA. The length of the CDR3 is 13 residues. The CDR3 spells CSVRQSSNQPQYF. DNA for the CDR3: TGCAGCGTCAGACAGAGTTCTAATCAGCCCCAGTATTTT.